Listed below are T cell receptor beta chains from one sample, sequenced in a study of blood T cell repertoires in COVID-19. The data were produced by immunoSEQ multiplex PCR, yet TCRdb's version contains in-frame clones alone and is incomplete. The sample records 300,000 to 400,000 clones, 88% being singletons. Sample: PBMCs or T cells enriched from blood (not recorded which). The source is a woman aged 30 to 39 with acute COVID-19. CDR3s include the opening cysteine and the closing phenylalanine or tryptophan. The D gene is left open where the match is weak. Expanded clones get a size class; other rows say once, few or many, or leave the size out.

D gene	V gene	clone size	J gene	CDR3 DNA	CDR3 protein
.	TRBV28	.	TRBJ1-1	TGTGCCAGCAGTTTAGCCTCTTCGGGGGACACTGAAGCTTTCTTT	CASSLASSGDTEAFF
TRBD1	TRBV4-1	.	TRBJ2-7	TGCGCCAGCAGCCAAGGCCCCGGACAGGCTAAGTACGAGCAGTACTTC	CASSQGPGQAKYEQYF
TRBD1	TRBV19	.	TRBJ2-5	TGTGCCAGTAGGGGACAGGGGGAGACCCAGTACTTC	CASRGQGETQYF
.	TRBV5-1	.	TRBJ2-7	TGCGCCTCCCGAGCCACAGTAGGCCACGAGCAGTACTTC	CASRATVGHEQYF
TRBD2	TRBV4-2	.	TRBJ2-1	TGTGCCAGCAGCCAAGATCGCTGGGCCGGGGAGGGGATCCTCTACAATGAGCAGTTCTTC	CASSQDRWAGEGILYNEQFF
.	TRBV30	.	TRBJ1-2	TGTGCCTCGGCCCCATCGGGGGAGGCTAACTATGGCTACACCTTC	CASAPSGEANYGYTF
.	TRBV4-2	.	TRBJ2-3	TGTGCCAGCAGCCAAGATTTATCCCCCGGTGATACGCAGTATTTT	CASSQDLSPGDTQYF
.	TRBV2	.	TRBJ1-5	TGTGCCAGCAGGGGGGACACCCATCAGCCCCAGCATTTT	CASRGDTHQPQHF
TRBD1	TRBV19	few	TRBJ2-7	TGTGCCAGTAGTCCCGGGACAGGAACCTACGAGCAGTACTTC	CASSPGTGTYEQYF
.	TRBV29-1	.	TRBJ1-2	TGCAGCGTTGCAGGGGTCCCTAACTATGGCTACACCTTC	CSVAGVPNYGYTF
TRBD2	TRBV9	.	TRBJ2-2	TGTGCCAGCAGCGTACTAGCGGGGGCCAACACCGGGGAGCTGTTTTTT	CASSVLAGANTGELFF
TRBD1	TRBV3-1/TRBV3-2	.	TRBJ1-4	TGTGCCAGCAGCCATTGGACAGGGAATGAAAAACTGTTTTTT	CASSHWTGNEKLFF
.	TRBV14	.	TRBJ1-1	TGTGCCAGCAGCCCAGGAATGAGTTTGTGGGGGGGCTACATGAACACTGAAGCTTTCTTT	CASSPGMSLWGGYMNTEAFF
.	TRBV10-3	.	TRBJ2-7	TGTGCCATCAGTGAGCTCGGGCCAGGGACCTACGAGCAGTACTTC	CAISELGPGTYEQYF
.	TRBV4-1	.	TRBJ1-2	TGCGCCAGCAGCCAAGATCTTGTCAGTTTCGGCTACACCTTC	CASSQDLVSFGYTF
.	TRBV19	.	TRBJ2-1	TGTGCCAGTAGTATCTACCGCTCCTACAATGAGCAGTTCTTC	CASSIYRSYNEQFF
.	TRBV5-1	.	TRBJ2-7	TGCGCCAGCAGCTTGATAGGACAGATTCCCTACGAGCAGTACTTC	CASSLIGQIPYEQYF
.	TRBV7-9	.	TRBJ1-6	TGTGCCAGCAGCGCCGATGAGCTGACTATCCACTTT	CASSADELTIHF
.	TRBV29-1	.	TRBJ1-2	TGCAGCGTTCTACAGGGACCGTTTTATGGCTACACCTTC	CSVLQGPFYGYTF
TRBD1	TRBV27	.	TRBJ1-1	TGTGCCAGCAGTTTAACTAGACAGGGGACCACTGAAGCTTTCTTT	CASSLTRQGTTEAFF
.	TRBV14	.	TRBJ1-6	TGTGCCAGCAGCACCGACAGGACGAGCTCCTATAATTCACCCCTCCACTTT	CASSTDRTSSYNSPLHF
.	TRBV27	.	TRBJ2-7	TGTGCCAGCAGTCTAGGATCCACTGGCTACGAGCAGTACTTC	CASSLGSTGYEQYF
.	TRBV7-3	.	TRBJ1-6	TGTGCCAGCAGCTTAGGGGGTGGACAGAATTCACCCCTCCACTTT	CASSLGGGQNSPLHF
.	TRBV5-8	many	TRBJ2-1	TGTGCCAGCAGCTTGTATTATGAGCAGTTCTTC	CASSLYYEQFF
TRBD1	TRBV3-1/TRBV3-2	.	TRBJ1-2	TGTGCCAGCAGCCAAGATGGATCCGGACAGGGTGGTGGCTACACCTTC	CASSQDGSGQGGGYTF
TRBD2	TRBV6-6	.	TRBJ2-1	TGTGCCAGCAGCGACCCGGGACTAGCGGGGGGGTGGAGCTCCTACAATGAGCAGTTCTTC	CASSDPGLAGGWSSYNEQFF
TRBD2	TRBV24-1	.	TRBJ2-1	TGTGCCACCAGTGACTCCCGAGCGGGGGAACACAATGAGCAGTTCTTC	CATSDSRAGEHNEQFF
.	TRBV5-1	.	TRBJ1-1	TGCGCCAGCAGCTTGGTCACCGGGAACGCTGAAGCTTTCTTT	CASSLVTGNAEAFF
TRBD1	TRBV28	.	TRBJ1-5	TGTGCCAGCAGTTCCGGGACAGGGGGCATCGATCAGCCCCAGCATTTT	CASSSGTGGIDQPQHF
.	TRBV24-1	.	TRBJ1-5	TGTGCCACCAGTCCAAACAGGGTAAGCAATCAGCCCCAGCATTTT	CATSPNRVSNQPQHF
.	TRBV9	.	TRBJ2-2	TGTGCCAGCAGCGCCAGAGGGACCGGGGAGCTGTTTTTT	CASSARGTGELFF
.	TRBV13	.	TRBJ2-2	TGTGCCAGCAGCTTAGAACTAGCTCGGTCTACCGGGGAGCTGTTTTTT	CASSLELARSTGELFF
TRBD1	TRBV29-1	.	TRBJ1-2	TGCAGCGTACCGGGACAGGGGGCGGGAGCGGCTAACTATGGCTACACCTTC	CSVPGQGAGAANYGYTF
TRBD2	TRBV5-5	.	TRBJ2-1	TGTGCCAGCAGCTTGGCTGGCCAGCGGGGGAACTCCTACAATGAGCAGTTCTTC	CASSLAGQRGNSYNEQFF
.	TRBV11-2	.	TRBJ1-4	TGTGCCAGCAGCCTGCGGACACTCCCCTGGAAGGAAAAACTGTTTTTT	CASSLRTLPWKEKLFF
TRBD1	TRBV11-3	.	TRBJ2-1	TGTGCCAGCAGCGGGGACAGGCGAGTAATCAATGAGCAGTTCTTC	CASSGDRRVINEQFF
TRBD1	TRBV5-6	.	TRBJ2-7	TGTGCCAGCAGCTTGGTACAGGGGTACGAGCAGTACTTC	CASSLVQGYEQYF
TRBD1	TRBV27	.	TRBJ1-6	TGTGCCAGCAGTGACTCAGGGGGCCGACCCCTCCACTTT	CASSDSGGRPLHF
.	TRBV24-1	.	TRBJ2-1	TGTGCCACCATGGAGGGACCTTACAATGAGCAGTTCTTC	CATMEGPYNEQFF
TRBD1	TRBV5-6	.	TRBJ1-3	TGTGCCAGCACTTCCGGGACAGGGGGCTCAGGAAACACCATATATTTT	CASTSGTGGSGNTIYF
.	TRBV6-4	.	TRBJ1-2	TGTGCCAGCAGTGACCAACCAGGGGTCGGCGGCTACACCTTC	CASSDQPGVGGYTF
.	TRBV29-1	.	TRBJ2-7	TGCAGCGTTGAAAGTGGGGGGACAGCCTCATACGAGCAGTACTTC	CSVESGGTASYEQYF
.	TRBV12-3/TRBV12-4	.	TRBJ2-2	TGTGCCAGCAGACGGGGTACCGGGGAGCTGTTTTTT	CASRRGTGELFF
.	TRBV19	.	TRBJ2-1	TGTGCCAGTAGGAAGAGGGAAGGGAGCTCCTACAATGAGCAGTTCTTC	CASRKREGSSYNEQFF
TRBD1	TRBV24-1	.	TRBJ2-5	TGTGCCACCAGTGATCCGGACAGGGGGATAGAGACCCAGTACTTC	CATSDPDRGIETQYF
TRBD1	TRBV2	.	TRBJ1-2	TGTGCCAGCAGTGAAGGGGCAGGGGGTCGGTATGGCTACACCTTC	CASSEGAGGRYGYTF
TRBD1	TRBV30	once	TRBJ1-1	TGTGCCTGGAATGCAGGGGGCATCACTGAAGCTTTCTTT	CAWNAGGITEAFF
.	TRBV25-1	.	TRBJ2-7	TGTGCCAGCAGGCGAGGGCCCTCCTACGAGCAGTACTTC	CASRRGPSYEQYF
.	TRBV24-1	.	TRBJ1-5	TGTGCCACCAGTGAGCTGGGAGGGAGCAATCAGCCCCAGCATTTT	CATSELGGSNQPQHF
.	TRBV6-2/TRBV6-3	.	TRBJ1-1	TGTGCCAGCAGCGCCGCCCATCGGGCTTTCTTT	CASSAAHRAFF
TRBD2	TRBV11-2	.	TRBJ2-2	TGTGCCAGCAGCTTTGGACTAGCGGGGGGAAACACCGGGGAGCTGTTTTTT	CASSFGLAGGNTGELFF
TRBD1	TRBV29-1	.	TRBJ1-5	TGCAGCGTTGGTGACAGGGGACGGCAGCCCCAGCATTTT	CSVGDRGRQPQHF
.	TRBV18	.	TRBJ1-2	TGTGCCAGCTCACAGGACCAACGGGGCTATGGCTACACCTTC	CASSQDQRGYGYTF
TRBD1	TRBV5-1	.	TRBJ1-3	TGCGCCAGCAGCTCGACCCCGGGACAGGGGAACACCATATATTTT	CASSSTPGQGNTIYF
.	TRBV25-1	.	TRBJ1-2	TGTGCCAGCAGTGACTATTCGGGAACGGGGGGCTACACCTTC	CASSDYSGTGGYTF
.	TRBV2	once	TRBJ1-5	TGTGCCAGCACTCTGGGGGGGGAGGATCCCCAGCATTTT	CASTLGGEDPQHF
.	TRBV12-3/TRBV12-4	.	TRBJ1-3	TGTGCCAGCAGTTTGAGTCCGGGAAACACCATATATTTT	CASSLSPGNTIYF
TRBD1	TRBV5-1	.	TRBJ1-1	TGCGCCAGCAGCTCACAGGGGGCGAAGGGCACTGAAGCTTTCTTT	CASSSQGAKGTEAFF
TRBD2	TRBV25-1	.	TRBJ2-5	TGTGCCAGCAGCTCTGGGGCGGGGGGACCACAAGAGACCCAGTACTTC	CASSSGAGGPQETQYF
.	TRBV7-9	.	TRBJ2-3	TGTGCCAGCAGTTTGGCGCCGGGAAACACAGATACGCAGTATTTT	CASSLAPGNTDTQYF